This T cell receptor (beta chain) was retrieved from a study of T cell repertoires in cytomegalovirus infection. At the level of the study: In the study, CMV epitopes included recently identified HLA-C-restricted and well-studied HLA-B-restricted ones.

MiXCR was run by TCRdb on the reads, yielding one entry per CDR3 protein. Of about 47,000 distinct CDR3 sequences detected, 20% appear once; the ten largest clones hold roughly 78%. The sample holds a few counts of this clonotype. The antigen remains undetermined. Study-wide results and limits: In two of eight donors, the top clonotype was HLA-C-restricted CMV-specific.

The specimen was CD8+ T cells from cultured PBMCs, collected from culture after CMV antigen stimulation. The receptor was isolated from a human donor in good health (CMV status not recorded). Some clones in this sample may be carry-over from other donors' samples.

The CDR3 is CASSPDRGESYEQYF. For the CDR3, the DNA is TGTGCCAGCAGCCCGGACAGGGGGGAATCCTACGAGCAGTACTTC. The chain couples TRBV7-8 to TRBJ2-7, with TRBD1 matching over 10 bases. Germline V gene lookup returns CDR1 SGHVS and CDR2 FQNEAQ. After removal of 5 bases from V and 1 base from J, the junction contained 5 bases not matched to a gene. The CDR3 is made up of 15 amino acids.